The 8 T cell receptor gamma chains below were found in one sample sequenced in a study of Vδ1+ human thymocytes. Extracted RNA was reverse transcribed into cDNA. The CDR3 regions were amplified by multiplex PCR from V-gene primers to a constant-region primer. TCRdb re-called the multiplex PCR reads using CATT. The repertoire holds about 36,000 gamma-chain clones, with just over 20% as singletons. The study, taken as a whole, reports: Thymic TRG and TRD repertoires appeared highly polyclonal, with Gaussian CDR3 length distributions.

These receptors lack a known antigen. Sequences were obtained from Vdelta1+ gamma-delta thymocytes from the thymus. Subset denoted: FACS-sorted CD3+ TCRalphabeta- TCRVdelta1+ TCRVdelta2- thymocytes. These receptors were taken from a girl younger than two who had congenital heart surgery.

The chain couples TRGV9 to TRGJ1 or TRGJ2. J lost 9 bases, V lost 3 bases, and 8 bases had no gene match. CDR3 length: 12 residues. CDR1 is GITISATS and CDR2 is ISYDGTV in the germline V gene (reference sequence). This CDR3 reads CALWEKSPKKLF. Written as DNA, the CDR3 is TGTGCCTTGTGGGAGAAATCACCTAAGAAACTCTTT.

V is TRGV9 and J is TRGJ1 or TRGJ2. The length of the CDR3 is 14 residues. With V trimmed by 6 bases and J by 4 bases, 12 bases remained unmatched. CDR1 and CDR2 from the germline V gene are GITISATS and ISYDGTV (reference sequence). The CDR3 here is CALWSPRYYYKKLF. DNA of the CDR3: TGTGCCTTGTGGAGTCCACGATACTATTATAAGAAACTCTTT.

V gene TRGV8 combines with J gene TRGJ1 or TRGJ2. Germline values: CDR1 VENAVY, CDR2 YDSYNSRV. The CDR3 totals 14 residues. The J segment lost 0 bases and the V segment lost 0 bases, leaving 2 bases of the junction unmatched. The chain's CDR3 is CATWDRQNYYKKLF. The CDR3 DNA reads TGTGCCACCTGGGATAGGCAGAATTATTATAAGAAACTCTTT.

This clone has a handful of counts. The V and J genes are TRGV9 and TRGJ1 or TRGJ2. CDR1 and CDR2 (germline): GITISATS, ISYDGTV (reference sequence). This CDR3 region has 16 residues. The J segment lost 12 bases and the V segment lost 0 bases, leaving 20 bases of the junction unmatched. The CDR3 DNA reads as TGTGCCTTGTGGGAGGTGCTCAGACCAACGCGACAGAGGAAACTCTTT. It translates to CALWEVLRPTRQRKLF.

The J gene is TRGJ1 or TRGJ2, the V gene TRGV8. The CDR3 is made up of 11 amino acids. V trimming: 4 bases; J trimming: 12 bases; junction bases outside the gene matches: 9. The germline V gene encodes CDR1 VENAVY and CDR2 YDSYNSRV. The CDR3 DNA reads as TGTGCCACCTGGGACCGGGTTGGGAAACTCTTT. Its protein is CATWDRVGKLF.

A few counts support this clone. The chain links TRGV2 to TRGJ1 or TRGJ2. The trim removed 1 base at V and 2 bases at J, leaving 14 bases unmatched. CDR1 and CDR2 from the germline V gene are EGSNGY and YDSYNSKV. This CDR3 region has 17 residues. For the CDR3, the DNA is TGTGCCACCTGGGACGGCTCATATAAACAGGATTATTATAAGAAACTCTTT. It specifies CATWDGSYKQDYYKKLF.

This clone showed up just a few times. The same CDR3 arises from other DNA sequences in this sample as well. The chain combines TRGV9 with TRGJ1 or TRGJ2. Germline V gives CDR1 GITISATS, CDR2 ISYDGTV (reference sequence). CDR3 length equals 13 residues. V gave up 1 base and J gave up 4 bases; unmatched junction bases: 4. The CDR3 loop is CALWEVLYYKKLF. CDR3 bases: TGTGCCTTGTGGGAGGTTTTATATTATAAGAAACTCTTT.

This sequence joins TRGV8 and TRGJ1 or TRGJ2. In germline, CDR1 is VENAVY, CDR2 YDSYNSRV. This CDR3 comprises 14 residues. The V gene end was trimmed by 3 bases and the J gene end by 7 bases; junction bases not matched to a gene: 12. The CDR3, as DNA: TGTGCCACCTGGGATGGGCGTAGGGGGTATAAGAAACTCTTT. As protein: CATWDGRRGYKKLF.